This T cell receptor beta chain was recorded in a study of radiotherapy plus CTLA-4 blockade in lung cancer. At the level of the study: In approximately 17% of patients, objective responses were seen; 30% to 35% had disease control. General observations from the study: Researchers report tumor-derived TCR clones expanding in blood after radiotherapy plus ipilimumab.

This clone was seen a handful of times. What it binds is unknown. The protocol was immunoSEQ multiplex PCR, while the TCRdb copy is restricted to in-frame clones and leaves out a portion. The sample carries about 73,000 clones, about nine tenths recorded once. V lost 4 bases to trimming and J lost 5 bases, with 6 bases between them. This CDR3 has 11 amino acids. CDR1 is DFQATT, CDR2 SNEGSKA, per germline (reference sequence). This chain connects TRBV20-1 to TRBJ2-1; D unclear. The source was peripheral blood, collected from a patient treated with radiotherapy plus ipilimumab. This receptor was obtained from a human donor with non-small cell lung cancer that progressed on radiotherapy plus ipilimumab. CDR3 nucleotide sequence: TGCAGTGCTAACCTCAACAATGAGCAGTTCTTC. The encoded protein is CSANLNNEQFF.